Listed here are 25 T cell receptor beta chains from one sample, sequenced in a study of blood T cell repertoires in COVID-19. TCRdb's copy holds only in-frame clones and misses some; the assay was immunoSEQ multiplex PCR. The repertoire has around 180,000 clones, 85% to 90% of them found once; the top ten carry about a fifth. Sequencing was done on a sample of peripheral blood. The receptors originated from a man aged 70 or older with active or convalescent COVID-19.

The V gene is TRBV5-6, the J gene TRBJ1-6, with 8 bases lining up with TRBD1. Trimming took 5 bases from V and 6 from J; bases not matched to a gene: 4. Germline CDR1 and CDR2: SGHDT and YYEEEE. The CDR3 totals 14 residues. CDR3: CASRDRAPNSPLHF. The CDR3 bases are TGTGCCAGCAGGGACAGGGCTCCTAATTCACCCCTCCACTTT.

Worth noting for this clone: The identical CDR3 is also encoded by other nucleotide sequences in the sample. The V call is TRBV7-2, the J call TRBJ1-3, with TRBD1 matching 7 bases. Germline V gives CDR1 SGHTA, CDR2 FQGNSA. J was trimmed by 2 bases and V by 5 bases; bases with no gene match: 3. The CDR3 is 14 residues long. The CDR3 spells CASSLTGAGNTIYF. CDR3 DNA: TGTGCCAGCAGCCTAACAGGGGCTGGAAACACCATATATTTT.

The chain employs TRBV28 and TRBJ1-2; 8 bases fit TRBD1. The CDR3 runs 17 residues. Germline CDR1 is MDHEN and CDR2 is SYDVKM. J gave up 0 bases and V 4 bases, and 10 bases lay outside the gene matches. The CDR3 reads CASSSPTGALANYGYTF. CDR3 in DNA: TGTGCCAGCAGTTCCCCGACAGGGGCCTTAGCTAACTATGGCTACACCTTC.

The gene calls are TRBV5-1 and TRBJ2-5; a weak D match, TRBD1 (6 bases). The V end lost 0 bases, the J end lost 1 base, and 7 bases lay between the germline ends. The CDR3 totals 14 residues. The germline gives CDR1 SGHRS, CDR2 YFSETQ. Here the CDR3 DNA reads TGCGCCAGCAGCTTGGGGACAGTCCAAGAGACCCAGTACTTC. Encoded protein: CASSLGTVQETQYF. The full variable domain, its missing parts supplied by reference TRBV5-1 and TRBJ2-5, is KAGVTQTPRYLIKTRGQQVTLSCSPISGHRSVSWYQQTPGQGLQFLFEYFSETQRNKGNFPGRFSGRQFSNSRSEMNVSTLELGDSALYLCASSLGTVQETQYFGPGTRLLVL.

This clone has just a few counts. This chain connects TRBV29-1 to TRBJ2-5; a weak D match, TRBD1 (8 bases). The germline V gene encodes CDR1 SQVTM and CDR2 ANQGSEA. The CDR3 sequence is 13 residues long. V shed 5 bases and J shed 5 bases, with 15 bases lying between them. CDR3 region: CSVFGQGGETQYF. CDR3 DNA: TGCAGCGTTTTTGGACAGGGAGGGGAGACCCAGTACTTC.

This chain uses TRBV5-4 with TRBJ2-5; possible D gene TRBD2, 7 bases. This CDR3 contains 14 residues. V shed 4 bases and J shed 4 bases, with 14 bases lying between them. The germline CDR1 and CDR2 sequences are SGHNT and YYREEE (reference sequence). The CDR3 nucleotides are TGTGCCAGCAGCCGAGGCGGGGGCCGAGAGACCCAGTACTTC. Its protein is CASSRGGGRETQYF. Full variable domain (missing parts from reference TRBV5-4 and TRBJ2-5): ETGVTQSPTHLIKTRGQQVTLRCSSQSGHNTVSWYQQALGQGPQFIFQYYREEENGRGNFPPRFSGLQFPNYSSELNVNALELDDSALYLCASSRGGGRETQYFGPGTRLLVL.

V gene TRBV15 combines with J gene TRBJ2-3, with D perhaps TRBD2 (5 bases). The CDR3 length is 13 residues. V dropped 8 bases and J dropped 1 base, with 10 bases sitting between them. The germline CDR1 and CDR2 sequences are LNHNV and YYDKDF (reference sequence). CDR3 protein: CATEGSGTDTQYF. The CDR3 region has the DNA TGTGCCACCGAGGGTTCGGGCACAGATACGCAGTATTTT. The full variable domain, completed using reference TRBV15 and TRBJ2-3, is DAMVIQNPRYQVTQFGKPVTLSCSQTLNHNVMYWYQQKSSQAPKLLFHYYDKDFNNEADTPDNFQSRRPNTSFCFLDIRSPGLGDTAMYLCATEGSGTDTQYFGPGTRLTVL.

The CDR3 reads CASSYFWEETNDQDTQYF. The CDR3 nucleotides read TGTGCCAGCAGTTACTTCTGGGAGGAGACCAATGACCAAGATACGCAGTATTTT. V gene TRBV6-2 or TRBV6-3 combines with J gene TRBJ2-3, with a tentative D call TRBD2 (6 bases). CDR3 length equals 18 residues. The germline V gene encodes CDR1 MNHEY and CDR2 SVGEGT. The germline V and J ends were trimmed by 1 base and 5 bases, with 22 bases remaining between them.

The gene calls are TRBV25-1 and TRBJ1-2; tentatively, D is TRBD1 (6 bases). The germline CDR1 and CDR2 sequences are MGHDK and SYGVNS. The V gene lost 6 bases and the J gene lost 3 bases, with 14 bases spanning the gap. The CDR3 runs to 14 residues. The CDR3 loop reads CASRAGQSHYGYTF. The CDR3 nucleotides are TGTGCCAGCAGGGCCGGACAGAGTCACTATGGCTACACCTTC.

This chain joins TRBV7-2 and TRBJ1-5; D gene unclear. Trimming cost V 2 bases and J 2 bases, with 10 bases left between them. The V gene's germline CDR1 is SGHTA and CDR2 FQGNSA. The CDR3 is 15 amino acids. The CDR3 reads CASSLSPGGNQPQHF. CDR3 nucleotide sequence: TGTGCCAGCAGCTTAAGTCCCGGGGGCAATCAGCCCCAGCATTTT.

The chain links TRBV29-1 to TRBJ1-1, with 7 bases that match TRBD1. This CDR3 contains 14 residues. The germline V gene has CDR1 SQVTM and CDR2 ANQGSEA. The trim removed 7 bases at V and 1 base at J, leaving 9 bases unmatched. The DNA of the CDR3 is TGCAGCGCGAAGGAGACAGGGCCGAACACTGAAGCTTTCTTT. Amino acid sequence: CSAKETGPNTEAFF.

V is TRBV27 and J is TRBJ2-6; TRBD2 matches at 7 bases. CDR1 is MNHEY and CDR2 is SMNVEV in the germline V gene (reference sequence). V trimming: 4 bases; J trimming: 0 bases; junction bases outside the gene matches: 6. The CDR3 has 17 amino acids. The CDR3 sequence: CASSWAGVLSGANVLTF. CDR3 DNA: TGTGCCAGCAGTTGGGCGGGGGTACTCTCTGGGGCCAACGTCCTGACTTTC.

This clone was observed a few times. The rearrangement joins TRBV28 to TRBJ2-7, with D hard to call. V gave up 5 bases and J gave up 0 bases, with 11 bases separating them. CDR3 length: 14 amino acids. Germline CDR1 reads MDHEN; CDR2 reads SYDVKM. CDR3 loop: CASSTLWPSYEQYF. DNA for the CDR3: TGTGCCAGCAGTACCCTTTGGCCCTCCTACGAGCAGTACTTC.

Of note for this clone: At one boundary the junction diverges from the germline segment, which might be a read error. The V gene is TRBV7-7, the J gene TRBJ2-1, with 14 bases fitting TRBD2. The CDR3 is 20 residues long. Germline CDR1 SSHAT, CDR2 FNYEAQ (reference sequence). The CDR3 coding sequence is TGTGCTAGCAGCCCGCGGACTAGCGGGAGGTCCGGATCTTCCTACAATGAGCAGTTCTTC. Its protein product is CASSPRTSGRSGSSYNEQFF.

Only one count was recorded for this clone. The rearrangement links TRBV29-1 to TRBJ1-5; 7 bases map to TRBD1. The V gene end was trimmed by 7 bases and the J gene end by 7 bases; junction bases not matched to a gene: 10. The germline V gene has CDR1 SQVTM and CDR2 ANQGSEA. The CDR3 runs to 13 residues. The CDR3 region has the DNA TGCAGCGCGCGACAGGGATCGGAACAGCCCCAGCATTTT. Protein sequence: CSARQGSEQPQHF.

The table lists this clone with a few counts. This chain links TRBV5-1 with TRBJ1-1, with 7 positions matching TRBD1. This CDR3 is built from 14 residues. The germline gives CDR1 SGHRS, CDR2 YFSETQ. V was clipped by 7 bases and J by 5 bases; unmatched bases: 11. CDR3 in DNA: TGCGCCAGCCAAGTGGGCCAGGGGGGAACTGAAGCTTTCTTT. This gives the protein CASQVGQGGTEAFF.

This rearrangement joins TRBV11-2 to TRBJ1-5; possibly TRBD1 for D (6 bases). This CDR3 spans 13 amino acids. CDR1 SGHAT and CDR2 FQNNGV come from the germline V gene. V was shortened by 6 bases and J by 4 bases, with 10 bases between the two germline ends. Written as DNA, the CDR3 is TGTGCCAGCAGGGGCGGACAGAATCAGCCCCAGCATTTT. This gives the protein CASRGGQNQPQHF.

V and J are TRBV18 and TRBJ2-7; D is unclear. CDR3 length: 13 amino acids. Germline assignment: CDR1 KGHSH and CDR2 LQKENI. Trimming cost V 3 bases and J 3 bases, with 9 bases left between them. The CDR3 sequence is CASSPLPGYEQYF. CDR3 in DNA: TGTGCCAGCTCACCGTTGCCCGGCTACGAGCAGTACTTC. The complete variable domain, with remaining parts taken from reference TRBV18 and TRBJ2-7, reads NAGVMQNPRHLVRRRGQEARLRCSPMKGHSHVYWYRQLPEEGLKFMVYLQKENIIDESGMPKERFSAEFPKEGPSILRIQQVVRGDSAAYFCASSPLPGYEQYFGPGTRLTVT.

The gene calls are TRBV5-6 and TRBJ1-5; maybe TRBD1 (6 bases). Per the germline V gene, CDR1 is SGHDT and CDR2 is YYEEEE. Trimming cost V 0 bases and J 5 bases, with 9 bases left between them. The CDR3 consists of 14 residues. In nucleotides, the CDR3 is TGTGCCAGCAGCTTGGAGGCAGGGGATCAGCCCCAGCATTTT. This sequence encodes CASSLEAGDQPQHF.

In DNA form, the CDR3 reads TGTGCCAGCAGCTCCCAGAAAAGGGGTTACTATGGCTACACCTTC. Translating it yields CASSSQKRGYYGYTF. This sequence joins TRBV7-9 and TRBJ1-2, with a tentative D call TRBD1 (5 bases). The V end lost 4 bases, the J end lost 3 bases, and 15 bases lay between the germline ends. The CDR3 consists of 15 residues. CDR1 and CDR2 (germline): SEHNR, FQNEAQ (reference sequence).

In regard to this clone: Other DNA sequences within the sample encode an identical CDR3. The rearrangement joins TRBV30 to TRBJ2-7; 9 bases are shared with TRBD1. Looked up from germline, CDR1 is GTSNPN and CDR2 is SVGIG (reference sequence). Germline trimming cut 3 bases from V and 6 bases from J; bases unmatched to any gene: 6. This CDR3 contains 13 residues. The chain's CDR3 is CAWSPGTGFEQYF. CDR3 DNA sequence: TGTGCCTGGAGCCCAGGGACAGGGTTCGAGCAGTACTTC. Combining the CDR3 with reference TRBV30 and TRBJ2-7 gives the whole variable domain SQTIHQWPATLVQPVGSPLSLECTVEGTSNPNLYWYRQAAGRGLQLLFYSVGIGQISSEVPQNLSASRPQDRQFILSSKKLLLSDSGFYLCAWSPGTGFEQYFGPGTRLTVT.

This chain links TRBV11-2 with TRBJ2-1; 11 nucleotides agree with TRBD2. Germline loops: CDR1 SGHAT, CDR2 FQNNGV. The CDR3 has 16 amino acids. Losses at the gene ends were 5 bases for V and 3 bases for J; bases not matched to a gene: 6. CDR3 protein: CASSQPGLADYNEQFF. CDR3 nucleotides: TGTGCCAGCAGCCAACCGGGACTAGCGGACTACAATGAGCAGTTCTTC.

This rearrangement joins TRBV19 to TRBJ1-3; 8 nucleotides line up with TRBD1. The CDR3 has 16 amino acids. Germline assignment: CDR1 LNHDA and CDR2 SQIVND (reference sequence). V gave up 6 bases and J gave up 2 bases; unmatched junction bases: 9. The CDR3 spells CASRPRQGRPGNTIYF. In DNA form, the CDR3 reads TGTGCCAGTAGACCTAGACAGGGGCGGCCTGGAAACACCATATATTTT.

This clone was picked up a small number of times. The gene calls are TRBV25-1 and TRBJ2-7, with TRBD2 as a possible D gene (5 bases). Trimming took off 1 base at V and 3 bases at J, with 10 bases between the two ends. From germline, CDR1 is MGHDK and CDR2 SYGVNS. The CDR3 is 14 residues long. CDR3 in DNA: TGTGCCAGCAGTGAATTGTCTAGCAGCTACGAGCAGTACTTC. Encoded protein: CASSELSSSYEQYF.

The chain joins TRBV19 to TRBJ1-5; D is perhaps TRBD1 (5 bases). The V gene's germline CDR1 is LNHDA and CDR2 SQIVND (reference sequence). The CDR3 covers 15 residues. V lost 5 bases, J lost 2 bases, and 13 bases lay in between. CDR3 DNA: TGTGCCAGTAGTGGGGCAGGGTACGGCAATCAGCCCCAGCATTTT. Its translation: CASSGAGYGNQPQHF.